This TCR beta chain was profiled in a study of T cell responses to AZD1222 COVID-19 vaccine. V gave up 2 bases and J gave up 8 bases; unmatched junction bases: 10. The CDR3 loop spans 17 amino acids. The germline CDR1 and CDR2 sequences are MGHDK and SYGVNS. Worth noting for this clone: Its antigen is not known.

Study-level findings and limits: With dominance at 160-218 and 743-854, vaccine-associated CD4 TCRs spanned spike. White British people made up most donors, females outnumbered males, and clonal diversity was possibly underestimated. None of the repertoires were sampled until the peak T cell response had passed.

Produced via immunoSEQ multiplex PCR; TCRdb's table is partial and in-frame only. Here the sample spans 90,000 to 110,000 clones, nearly 90% being singletons. The receptor was isolated from an adult in good health. The source was peripheral blood, collected on day 0 of AZD1222 vaccination. The J gene is TRBJ1-4, the V gene TRBV25-1; 11 nucleotides line up with TRBD1. The CDR3 here is CASSEARGQGVWEKLFF. Written as DNA, the CDR3 is TGTGCCAGCAGTGAAGCTCGGGGACAGGGGGTTTGGGAAAAACTGTTTTTT.